These 32 T cell receptor beta chains were all obtained from the same sample, sequenced in a study of blood T cell repertoires in COVID-19. Clones were sequenced by immunoSEQ multiplex PCR, and TCRdb holds only the in-frame ones, with some missing. The sample carries 120,000 to 150,000 clones, roughly 90% recorded once. Sequenced sample: peripheral blood. Receptor source: a human donor in a cohort sampled during active COVID-19.

The CDR3 DNA is TGTGCCAGCAGCCAAGAGGGGGCTAGCGGCTGGGAGACCCAGTACTTC. The encoded protein is CASSQEGASGWETQYF. V gene TRBV3-1 (or the pseudogene TRBV3-2) combines with J gene TRBJ2-5; possibly TRBD2 for D (7 bases). The CDR3 spans 16 residues. V was trimmed by 0 bases and J by 5 bases, leaving 16 bases between them. Looked up from germline, CDR1 is LGHDT and CDR2 is YNNKEL (reference sequence).

V is TRBV11-2 and J is TRBJ2-7, with D maybe TRBD1 (6 bases). V lost 6 bases and J lost 2, with 20 bases in between. This CDR3 spans 16 amino acids. Germline V gives CDR1 SGHAT, CDR2 FQNNGV. The CDR3 region has the DNA TGTGCCAGCAGTCCTGGACCGGGGACAATGACCTACGAGCAGTACTTC. Translated: CASSPGPGTMTYEQYF.

The chain's CDR3 is CASTPGQGGFYEQYF. The CDR3 DNA follows: TGTGCCAGCACCCCGGGTCAGGGGGGTTTTTACGAGCAGTACTTC. The chain is built from TRBV7-9 and TRBJ2-7; tentatively, D is TRBD1 (7 bases). CDR3 length: 15 residues. The germline V gene has CDR1 SEHNR and CDR2 FQNEAQ (reference sequence). V dropped 7 bases and J dropped 4 bases, with 20 bases sitting between them.

The rearrangement uses TRBV5-4 and TRBJ2-5, with D possibly being TRBD1 (5 bases). Trimming removed 3 bases from V and 2 bases from J, with 11 bases in between. The CDR3 covers 14 residues. Germline V gene data show CDR1 as SGHNT and CDR2 as YYREEE (reference sequence). The CDR3 region has the DNA TGTGCCAGCAGCTCACCCCGACAGCAAGAGACCCAGTACTTC. Translated: CASSSPRQQETQYF.

The V call is TRBV19, the J call TRBJ1-5; the match to TRBD1 covers 12 bases. Trimming took 7 bases from V and 4 from J; bases not matched to a gene: 11. The V gene's germline CDR1 is LNHDA and CDR2 SQIVND (reference sequence). This CDR3 is built from 17 residues. CDR3 sequence: CASNPGQGAFGNQPQHF. The DNA for the CDR3 is TGTGCCAGTAATCCGGGACAGGGGGCGTTCGGTAATCAGCCCCAGCATTTT.

The V call is TRBV28, the J call TRBJ1-3; 7 nucleotides line up with TRBD1. V gave up 4 bases and J gave up 5 bases; unmatched junction bases: 11. Germline CDR1 is MDHEN and CDR2 is SYDVKM. The CDR3 covers 16 residues. The DNA of the CDR3 is TGTGCCAGCAGTTCCTACGAACAGGGGAGGCGAAACACCATATATTTT. Protein: CASSSYEQGRRNTIYF.

V gene TRBV10-3 combines with J gene TRBJ1-3; D not resolved. The CDR3 has 14 amino acids. The V end was cut by 10 bases, the J end by 0 bases, with 13 bases between. Germline V gene data show CDR1 as ENHRY and CDR2 as SYGVKD. For the CDR3, the DNA is TGTGCCACCGCTACAGCAAACTCTGGAAACACCATATATTTT. The encoded protein is CATATANSGNTIYF.

V usage is TRBV11-3 and J usage is TRBJ2-1; possible D gene TRBD2, 6 bases. Trimming took off 5 bases at V and 0 bases at J, with 11 bases between the two ends. The CDR3 runs to 15 residues. CDR1 and CDR2 from the germline V gene are SGHNT and YENEEA. This CDR3 is CASSRGGFSYNEQFF. The CDR3 DNA reads TGTGCCAGCAGCCGCGGAGGGTTCTCCTACAATGAGCAGTTCTTC.

The V call is TRBV9, the J call TRBJ1-3; tentative D call: TRBD1 (5 bases). Trimming left V 0 bases short and J 2 bases short, with 18 bases between. Germline assignment: CDR1 SGDLS and CDR2 YYNGEE. The CDR3 totals 18 residues. The CDR3 nucleotides read TGTGCCAGCAGCGTAGGCGGGGGTCCCGGTCCGGCTGGAAACACCATATATTTT. The encoded protein is CASSVGGGPGPAGNTIYF.

This clone was recorded once. The DNA of the CDR3 is TGCGCCAGCAGCAATACAGGGGAAATCGCTGGCTACACCTTC. This encodes CASSNTGEIAGYTF. This sequence joins TRBV5-1 and TRBJ1-2; 7 nucleotides align to TRBD1. CDR3 size: 14 residues. CDR1 is SGHRS, CDR2 YFSETQ, per germline. The V and J ends lost 4 bases and 7 bases, in that order; junction bases with no gene match: 10.

The chain employs TRBV5-1 and TRBJ2-5; 8 nucleotides agree with TRBD2. The V segment lost 2 bases and the J segment 5 bases; nucleotides outside the gene matches: 5. The CDR3 covers 14 residues. Germline V gene lookup returns CDR1 SGHRS and CDR2 YFSETQ. The CDR3 sequence is CASSFQAGAETQYF. CDR3 DNA: TGCGCCAGCAGCTTCCAAGCGGGGGCGGAGACCCAGTACTTC.

J is TRBJ2-7 and V is TRBV30, with 13 bases matching TRBD2. Germline CDR1 and CDR2: GTSNPN and SVGIG (reference sequence). V gave up 6 bases and J gave up 10 bases; unmatched junction bases: 21. This CDR3 spans 17 amino acids. The CDR3, as DNA: TGTGCCTGCGACCCGGGGGGCTTCGGACTAGCGGGAGAGACTCAGTACTTC. This codes for CACDPGGFGLAGETQYF.

The rearrangement links TRBV19 to TRBJ1-5; TRBD1 agrees at 9 bases. CDR1 LNHDA and CDR2 SQIVND come from the germline V gene (reference sequence). CDR3 length equals 16 residues. Trimming cost V 7 bases and J 7 bases; bases outside gene matches: 14. CDR3: CASTNRPGTGQQPQHF. CDR3 in DNA: TGTGCCAGTACCAACCGCCCAGGGACAGGGCAACAGCCCCAGCATTTT. The whole variable domain, remainder taken from reference TRBV19 and TRBJ1-5, is DGGITQSPKYLFRKEGQNVTLSCEQNLNHDAMYWYRQDPGQGLRLIYYSQIVNDFQKGDIAEGYSVSREKKESFPLTVTSAQKNPTAFYLCASTNRPGTGQQPQHFGDGTRLSIL.

The rearrangement links TRBV24-1 to TRBJ2-5; TRBD1 aligns across 7 bases. The CDR3 runs to 14 residues. Germline CDR1 reads KGHDR; CDR2 reads SFDVKD. Trimming took 5 bases from V and 5 from J; bases not matched to a gene: 7. DNA for the CDR3: TGTGCCACCAGTGCCACAGGGGCGGCGGAGACCCAGTACTTC. As protein: CATSATGAAETQYF.

The chain uses TRBV6-5 and TRBJ2-5; 7 bases match TRBD2. V dropped 5 bases and J dropped 0; count of bases not matched to a gene: 6. This CDR3 is 15 amino acids long. Germline V gives CDR1 MNHEY, CDR2 SVGAGI. The CDR3 here is CASSNGGGYQETQYF. CDR3 coding DNA: TGTGCCAGCAGTAATGGGGGGGGATACCAAGAGACCCAGTACTTC.

The DNA of the CDR3 is TGTGCCAGCGTTACTAGCGGGGGATTAGGCGAGCAGTACTTC. Its translation is CASVTSGGLGEQYF. This chain connects TRBV28 to TRBJ2-7, with TRBD2 matching 11 bases. The CDR3 runs to 14 residues. CDR1 MDHEN and CDR2 SYDVKM come from the germline V gene. The V and J ends lost 8 bases and 6 bases, in that order; junction bases with no gene match: 9.

CDR3 sequence: CASRRTGSTNEKLFF. The CDR3 DNA is TGTGCCAGCAGACGCACAGGTTCAACTAATGAAAAACTGTTTTTT. The chain links TRBV7-2 to TRBJ1-4, with D possibly matching TRBD1 (5 bases). Germline CDR1 reads SGHTA; CDR2 reads FQGNSA. Trimming stripped 6 bases from V and 0 bases from J, with 11 bases between. The CDR3 has 15 residues.

The chain recombines TRBV29-1 with TRBJ2-3; 12 nucleotides line up with TRBD2. This CDR3 contains 16 residues. The trim removed 0 bases at V and 5 bases at J, leaving 6 bases unmatched. Germline V gene data show CDR1 as SQVTM and CDR2 as ANQGSEA. The CDR3 region is CSVEESQGLAGDTQYF. The CDR3 nucleotides are TGCAGCGTTGAAGAAAGTCAGGGACTAGCGGGAGATACGCAGTATTTT.

V gene TRBV30 combines with J gene TRBJ2-5; no clear D gene. This CDR3 is 11 amino acids long. Germline V CDR1 and CDR2: GTSNPN, SVGIG (reference sequence). Trimming cost V 1 base and J 3 bases, with 3 bases left between them. The CDR3: CAWSGEETQYF. CDR3 sequence (DNA): TGTGCCTGGAGTGGAGAAGAGACCCAGTACTTC.

The V call is TRBV9, the J call TRBJ1-6; D unclear. The CDR3 totals 15 residues. CDR1 is SGDLS, CDR2 YYNGEE, per germline. The V end was cut by 4 bases, the J end by 0 bases, with 8 bases between. The chain's CDR3 is CASSRTSSYNSPLHF. The CDR3 nucleotides read TGTGCCAGCAGCCGTACGAGCTCCTATAATTCACCCCTCCACTTT.

The chain employs TRBV2 and TRBJ1-6; 8 bases line up with TRBD1. Trimming cost V 8 bases and J 10 bases; bases outside gene matches: 10. The CDR3 contains 14 residues. Germline loops: CDR1 SNHLY, CDR2 FYNNEI. CDR3 coding DNA: TGTGCCAGCGAGAGAGCAGGGGGCGGCTCACCCCTCCACTTT. Translated, it gives CASERAGGGSPLHF.

This chain joins TRBV11-2 and TRBJ2-5; 9 positions match TRBD1. V lost 0 bases and J lost 2; bases outside the gene matches: 10. CDR3 length: 18 amino acids. Germline values: CDR1 SGHAT, CDR2 FQNNGV. CDR3 sequence (DNA): TGTGCCAGCAGCTTAGATCCGTGGACAGGGGTTCGGCAAGAGACCCAGTACTTC. It translates to CASSLDPWTGVRQETQYF. The complete variable domain, with remaining parts taken from reference TRBV11-2 and TRBJ2-5, reads EAGVAQSPRYKIIEKRQSVAFWCNPISGHATLYWYQQILGQGPKLLIQFQNNGVVDDSQLPKDRFSAERLKGVDSTLKIQPAKLEDSAVYLCASSLDPWTGVRQETQYFGPGTRLLVL.

This rearrangement joins TRBV2 to TRBJ2-7, with TRBD1 matching over 12 bases. Trimming removed 8 bases from V and 4 bases from J; junction bases left unmatched: 6. This CDR3 comprises 14 residues. Germline values: CDR1 SNHLY, CDR2 FYNNEI. This CDR3 is CASDEGQGAYEQYF. For the CDR3, the DNA is TGTGCCAGCGATGAGGGACAGGGGGCGTACGAGCAGTACTTC.

This chain uses TRBV29-1 with TRBJ1-6; 11 bases are a match to TRBD1. Per germline, CDR1 SQVTM and CDR2 ANQGSEA. The length of the CDR3 is 15 residues. The V and J ends lost 7 bases and 6 bases, in that order; junction bases with no gene match: 8. CDR3 in amino acids: CSEKTGQGVNSPLHF. The CDR3 bases are TGCAGCGAGAAGACGGGACAGGGGGTTAATTCACCCCTCCACTTT.

V gene TRBV7-9 combines with J gene TRBJ2-3; D is uncertain. The CDR3 totals 11 residues. Germline V CDR1 and CDR2: SEHNR, FQNEAQ (reference sequence). Trimming removed 3 bases at V and 4 bases at J, with 2 bases between. The CDR3 loop is CASSFSDTQYF. The CDR3 nucleotides are TGTGCCAGCAGCTTCTCAGATACGCAGTATTTT.

The rearrangement links TRBV7-9 to TRBJ1-6; D is unclear. There are 15 residues in the CDR3. Trimming left V 1 base short and J 6 bases short, with 10 bases between. In germline, CDR1 is SEHNR, CDR2 FQNEAQ (reference sequence). The CDR3 protein is CASSLESGGNSPLHF. In DNA form, the CDR3 reads TGTGCCAGCAGCTTAGAATCCGGAGGTAATTCACCCCTCCACTTT.

The chain joins TRBV11-2 to TRBJ1-4, with D possibly being TRBD1 (6 bases). The CDR3 spans 18 residues. V dropped 5 bases and J dropped 6 bases, with 25 bases sitting between them. Germline V gene data show CDR1 as SGHAT and CDR2 as FQNNGV. As DNA, the CDR3 is TGTGCCAGCAGCCCCGCGGACAGTCTGGAGGTAGTTTATGAAAAACTGTTTTTT. It codes for CASSPADSLEVVYEKLFF.

This clone came up once. The rearrangement uses TRBV5-1 and TRBJ1-2, with 7 bases fitting TRBD1. Looked up from germline, CDR1 is SGHRS and CDR2 is YFSETQ. V gave up 5 bases and J gave up 4 bases; unmatched junction bases: 8. The CDR3 loop spans 14 amino acids. CDR3 in amino acids: CASSLTTGSYGYTF. Here the CDR3 DNA reads TGCGCCAGCAGTCTTACGACAGGGAGCTATGGCTACACCTTC.

The chain employs TRBV6-2 or TRBV6-3 and TRBJ2-2; D might be TRBD2 (6 bases). Germline CDR1 reads MNHEY; CDR2 reads SVGEGT. Trimming removed 4 bases at V and 4 bases at J, with 19 bases between. The CDR3 covers 17 residues. The CDR3 region has the DNA TGTGCCAGCAGTTCGTTGCCCGGAGGGCTAGGCACCGGGGAGCTGTTTTTT. As protein: CASSSLPGGLGTGELFF.

The chain has TRBV27 and TRBJ2-7, with TRBD2 identical over 11 bases. The CDR3 runs to 16 residues. CDR1 MNHEY and CDR2 SMNVEV come from the germline V gene (reference sequence). The J segment lost 5 bases and the V segment lost 6 bases, leaving 12 bases of the junction unmatched. The chain's CDR3 is CASRRTGTSGLNEQYF. The CDR3 DNA reads as TGTGCCAGCAGGAGGACCGGGACTAGCGGTTTGAACGAGCAGTACTTC.

Only a few counts were recorded for this clone. The V gene is TRBV10-1, the J gene TRBJ2-7; 7 bases align to TRBD1. There are 13 residues in the CDR3. V shed 8 bases and J 2 bases; nucleotides not matched to a gene: 6. Germline V gene data show CDR1 as WNHNN and CDR2 as SYGVQD (reference sequence). CDR3 DNA: TGCGCCAGCCCGACAGGGACGGCCTACGAGCAGTACTTC. It encodes CASPTGTAYEQYF.

This chain connects TRBV9 to TRBJ2-2; 9 positions match TRBD1. Germline lookup yields CDR1 SGDLS and CDR2 YYNGEE. Trimming removed 2 bases from V and 7 bases from J; junction bases left unmatched: 3. This CDR3 has 14 residues. CDR3 amino acids: CASSVTTGGGELFF. The CDR3 nucleotides read TGTGCCAGCAGCGTGACGACAGGGGGCGGGGAGCTGTTTTTT. Combining the CDR3 with reference TRBV9 and TRBJ2-2 gives the whole variable domain DSGVTQTPKHLITATGQRVTLRCSPRSGDLSVYWYQQSLDQGLQFLIQYYNGEERAKGNILERFSAQQFPDLHSELNLSSLELGDSALYFCASSVTTGGGELFFGEGSRLTVL.